A selection of T cell receptor beta chains follows, all from one sample in a study of cytomegalovirus exposure and HLA in healthy donors. Assay: immunoSEQ multiplex PCR; the TCRdb copy retains only in-frame clones and omits some. The profile shows 120,000 or so clones, 83% of them singletons. Material: PBMCs. All receptors derive from a woman in her 40s in good health and CMV-seropositive. Each CDR3 is given with its conserved first and last residue. A D gene is named only where the DNA matches it firmly. Size tells how often a clone was seen (once, few, many) or the class of an expanded clone, and some rows leave it out.

v_call,j_call,d_call,clone_size,cdr3_nt,cdr3_aa
TRBV5-6,TRBJ2-1,TRBD2,-,TGTGCCAGCAGCTTGGGGCTAGCGGGAGGTCCCCGCTCCTACAATGAGCAGTTCTTC,CASSLGLAGGPRSYNEQFF
TRBV30,TRBJ2-7,-,-,TGTGCCTGGAGTGTTTCAATCTACGAGCAGTACTTC,CAWSVSIYEQYF
TRBV7-8,TRBJ2-6,-,-,TGTGCCAGCAGCCCGCCCCGGTTCGGGGCCAACGTCCTGACTTTC,CASSPPRFGANVLTF
TRBV28,TRBJ2-1,-,-,TGTGCCAGCAGGGGGGACAACGACAATGAGCAGTTCTTC,CASRGDNDNEQFF
TRBV6-1,TRBJ1-2,-,-,TGTGCCAGCAGTGAACTAGGCAGGGGCGCCGGTAACTATGGCTACACCTTC,CASSELGRGAGNYGYTF
TRBV5-6,TRBJ2-2,TRBD2,-,TGTGCCAGCAGTCACGAACTAGCGGGAGCATCCGGGGAGCTGTTTTTT,CASSHELAGASGELFF
TRBV5-4,TRBJ2-2,TRBD2,-,TGTGCCAGCAGCCAGGGGACTAGCGGGAGGGCCCTGAACACCGGGGAGCTGTTTTTT,CASSQGTSGRALNTGELFF
TRBV25-1,TRBJ2-3,TRBD1,-,TGTGCCAGCAGAAACCAGGGGGCCGCAGATACGCAGTATTTT,CASRNQGAADTQYF
TRBV9,TRBJ2-5,TRBD1,-,TGTGCCAGCAGCGTAGGACAGGGCCAACAAGAGACCCAGTACTTC,CASSVGQGQQETQYF
TRBV11-3,TRBJ2-1,TRBD2,-,TGTGCCAGCAGCGCGACTAGCGGGATTAGGGATGAGCAGTTCTTC,CASSATSGIRDEQFF
TRBV19,TRBJ1-5,-,-,TGTGCCAGTAGTATGTCCAGATATAGCAATCAGCCCCAGCATTTT,CASSMSRYSNQPQHF
TRBV4-1,TRBJ1-1,-,-,TGCGCCAGCAGCCAAGTTTTGGGGGGGAACACTGAAGCTTTCTTT,CASSQVLGGNTEAFF
TRBV28,TRBJ1-2,-,-,TGTGCCAGCGAGAGCCAGGGTCGAAATGGCTACACCTTC,CASESQGRNGYTF
TRBV5-1,TRBJ1-2,-,-,TGCGCCAGCAGCCCGAGTGTGGACACTGGGCCAAGTGGCTACACCTTC,CASSPSVDTGPSGYTF
TRBV27,TRBJ1-5,TRBD1,-,TGTGCCAGCAGTATCCAGGGGGCGCCTAGTCAGCCCCAGCATTTT,CASSIQGAPSQPQHF
TRBV30,TRBJ2-3,-,-,TGTGCCTGGACTAGCGGCACAGATACGCAGTATTTT,CAWTSGTDTQYF
TRBV6-4,TRBJ2-2,TRBD1,-,TGTGCCAGCAGCCGGGACAGGGCCAACACCGGGGAGCTGTTTTTT,CASSRDRANTGELFF
TRBV6-6,TRBJ2-2,TRBD2,-,TGTGCCAGCAGTTCGGCGGGAGGGGCGAACACCGGGGAGCTGTTTTTT,CASSSAGGANTGELFF
TRBV5-4,TRBJ2-1,-,-,TGTGCCAGCAGCTTGGACACCTCGGGGGAGCAGTTCTTC,CASSLDTSGEQFF
TRBV6-6,TRBJ2-7,-,-,TGTGCCAGCAGTCCTATGCTAGCGCAATCCTACGAGCAGTACTTC,CASSPMLAQSYEQYF
TRBV6-1,TRBJ2-7,-,once,TGTGCCAGCAGCCGTAGCGGATCCTACGAGCAGTACTTC,CASSRSGSYEQYF
TRBV7-3,TRBJ2-5,-,-,TGTGCCAGCAGCCCTGGTGTAAGGAGGGTGGGAGAGACCCAGTACTTC,CASSPGVRRVGETQYF
TRBV7-9,TRBJ1-2,-,-,TGTGCCAGCACTTCTTCTGACTATGGCTACACCTTC,CASTSSDYGYTF
TRBV7-8,TRBJ2-2,-,few,TGTGCCAGCAGCGCCCGGGGCGGCGGGGACACCGGGGAGCTGTTTTTT,CASSARGGGDTGELFF
TRBV9,TRBJ2-2,-,-,TGTGCCAGCACCCAGTTCCCCGGGGGCACCGGGGAGCTGTTTTTT,CASTQFPGGTGELFF
TRBV9,TRBJ1-2,-,few,TGTGCCAGCAGCGTAGATCCCGGGAACTATGGCTACACCTTC,CASSVDPGNYGYTF
TRBV25-1,TRBJ2-7,-,-,TGTGCCAGCAGCACACCTTCGGCGCCTAGCGTATCCTACGAGCAGTACTTC,CASSTPSAPSVSYEQYF
TRBV4-3,TRBJ1-6,-,-,TGCGCCAGCAGCCAAGATCGGAATTCACCCCTCCACTTT,CASSQDRNSPLHF
TRBV15,TRBJ1-2,-,-,TGTGCCACCAGCAGAGAGAGAACAGGCCTATATGGCTACACCTTC,CATSRERTGLYGYTF
TRBV18,TRBJ2-7,-,-,TGTGCCAGCTCACACGACAGAGGCAGGCCCTACGAGCAGTACTTC,CASSHDRGRPYEQYF
TRBV7-9,TRBJ2-1,TRBD2,-,TGTGCCAGCAGCATAGGACTAGCGGCTTTCAAGTCAGCCTACAATGAGCAGTTCTTC,CASSIGLAAFKSAYNEQFF
TRBV19,TRBJ2-3,-,-,TGTGCCAGTAGTATAGTGGGAGGCGGTCCTAGCACAGATACGCAGTATTTT,CASSIVGGGPSTDTQYF
TRBV6-6,TRBJ1-6,-,-,TGTGCCAGCTTTGGGACAAGGACGAATTCACCCCTCCACTTT,CASFGTRTNSPLHF
TRBV7-9,TRBJ1-2,-,-,TGTGCCAGCAGCTTAGGACAGGCGCAGGTCTATGGCTACACCTTC,CASSLGQAQVYGYTF
TRBV30,TRBJ2-5,-,-,TGTGCCTGGAGTTCCGATTTGGCGGATGGCGAGACCCAGTACTTC,CAWSSDLADGETQYF
TRBV5-1,TRBJ1-1,-,-,TGCGCCAGCAGCTCGGACACAGTGAACACTGAAGCTTTCTTT,CASSSDTVNTEAFF